Listed below are T cell receptor beta chains from one sample, sequenced in a study of OX40 agonist ivuxolimab in advanced cancers. Here immunoSEQ multiplex PCR was the method, and the copy in TCRdb shows in-frame clones only, minus some. The table lists 20,000 to 25,000 clones, about 86% of them singletons. The material was CD4+ or CD8+ T cells sorted from blood, obtained in a trial of the OX40 agonist ivuxolimab. The receptors derive from an adult with an advanced solid tumor such as melanoma, head and neck, liver or kidney cancer. CDR3s include the opening cysteine and the closing phenylalanine or tryptophan. D genes are given only for firm matches. Where a row states a size, it is once, few, many or the class of an expanded clone; other rows omit it.

J gene,D gene,clone size,V gene,CDR3 protein,CDR3 DNA
TRBJ2-3,.,.,TRBV7-8,CASSLSTGTDTQYF,TGTGCCAGCAGCTTAAGTACTGGCACAGATACGCAGTATTTT
TRBJ1-2,.,.,TRBV21-1,CASSKEGRKGKDYGYTF,TGTGCCAGCAGCAAAGAAGGGCGTAAGGGTAAGGACTATGGCTACACCTTC
TRBJ2-2,.,.,TRBV4-3,CASSQDLSEGWGAGELFF,TGCGCCAGCAGCCAAGATCTGTCGGAGGGTTGGGGAGCCGGGGAGCTGTTTTTT
TRBJ2-2,.,.,TRBV5-4,CASSRLDKVTGELFF,TGTGCCAGCAGCCGGCTGGACAAGGTCACCGGGGAGCTGTTTTTT
TRBJ2-2,TRBD2,.,TRBV29-1,CCYLAGGLSGELFF,TGCTGCTATCTAGCGGGAGGGTTGTCTGGGGAGCTGTTTTTT
TRBJ1-1,.,.,TRBV5-1,CASSLMAARPTMNTEAFF,TGCGCCAGCAGCTTGATGGCAGCCAGACCTACAATGAACACTGAAGCTTTCTTT
TRBJ2-3,.,.,TRBV5-1,CASSLTGANTDTQYF,TGCGCCAGCAGCTTGACCGGGGCAAACACAGATACGCAGTATTTT
TRBJ2-5,TRBD1,.,TRBV19,CASSMTGVETQYF,TGTGCCAGTAGTATGACAGGGGTTGAGACCCAGTACTTC
TRBJ1-1,.,.,TRBV6-5,CASSQTVMNTEAFF,TGTGCCAGCAGCCAGACAGTGATGAACACTGAAGCTTTCTTT
TRBJ1-3,.,.,TRBV19,CASSIRDSGNTIYF,TGTGCCAGTAGTATTCGAGATAGTGGAAACACCATATATTTT
TRBJ1-2,.,.,TRBV6-5,CASKRGPNYGYTF,TGTGCCAGCAAGAGGGGTCCAAACTATGGCTACACCTTC
TRBJ2-3,.,.,TRBV7-6,CASSRSGPTTDTQYF,TGTGCCAGCAGCCGGAGCGGGCCTACCACAGATACGCAGTATTTT
TRBJ2-5,TRBD1,.,TRBV27,CAGSLQGWETQYF,TGTGCCGGCAGTTTACAGGGGTGGGAGACCCAGTACTTC
TRBJ1-4,.,.,TRBV21-1,CASGRDSPNEKLFF,TGTGCCAGCGGGAGGGACAGTCCTAATGAAAAACTGTTTTTT
TRBJ1-2,.,.,TRBV6-5,CASSTKSGETYGYTF,TGTGCCAGCAGTACGAAATCAGGGGAGACTTATGGCTACACCTTC
TRBJ1-1,.,once,TRBV11-2,CASSLAGRGGTEAFF,TGTGCCAGCAGCTTAGCTGGCAGGGGAGGCACTGAAGCTTTCTTT
TRBJ2-3,.,few,TRBV5-4,CASSPAQGIDTQYF,TGTGCCAGCAGCCCCGCCCAGGGAATAGATACGCAGTATTTT
TRBJ2-7,.,.,TRBV5-4,CASSLPGPPYEQYF,TGTGCCAGCAGCTTGCCAGGGCCCCCCTACGAGCAGTACTTC
TRBJ1-2,.,.,TRBV4-3,CASSHAPGGPYTF,TGCGCCAGCAGCCATGCCCCGGGAGGGCCCTACACCTTC
TRBJ2-1,.,.,TRBV6-5,CASSSPGAGIQFF,TGTGCCAGCAGTTCCCCAGGAGCGGGCATACAGTTCTTC
TRBJ1-2,.,.,TRBV30,CAWSVLPPAGYTF,TGTGCCTGGAGTGTACTCCCCCCAGCGGGCTACACCTTC
TRBJ1-1,.,few,TRBV29-1,CSVEDSTEAFF,TGCAGCGTTGAAGACAGCACTGAAGCTTTCTTT
TRBJ1-1,TRBD1,.,TRBV27,CASSFSRTGGVDSLTEAFF,TGTGCCAGCAGTTTCTCCAGGACAGGGGGCGTCGATTCGTTGACTGAAGCTTTCTTT
TRBJ2-5,TRBD1,.,TRBV5-4,CASSLVAGGGETQYF,TGTGCCAGCAGCTTGGTGGCAGGGGGCGGAGAGACCCAGTACTTC
TRBJ1-1,.,.,TRBV6-1,CASRLNTEAFF,TGTGCCAGCAGACTAAACACTGAAGCTTTCTTT
TRBJ2-5,.,.,TRBV11-3,CASSLGPRAGRETQYF,TGTGCCAGCAGCTTAGGCCCCAGGGCAGGCAGGGAGACCCAGTACTTC
TRBJ2-2,TRBD1,.,TRBV7-3,CASSLLQGAGELFF,TGTGCCAGCAGCTTATTACAGGGGGCCGGGGAGCTGTTTTTT